This T cell receptor (beta chain) was sequenced during a study of neurological immune-mediated disorders. TCRdb reprocessed the 5' RACE reads with MiXCR, giving one entry per CDR3 protein. The sample consists of about 31,000 distinct CDR3 sequences, around 4% of them appearing once. The CDR3 has 17 amino acids. The germline CDR1 and CDR2 sequences are SGHRS and YFSETQ. Trimming took off 0 bases at V and 7 bases at J, with 20 bases between the two ends. Libraries from sorted cells used some 1 million T cells (CD4+ or CD8+). This clonotype is medium-sized by share. The genes are TRBV5-1 and TRBJ2-1; D is uncertain. The sequenced sample consisted of CD4+ T cells from blood. This TCR was recovered from a woman between 35 and 50 years old in good health. The CDR3 region is CASSLASLIQARNEQFF. In DNA form, the CDR3 reads TGCGCCAGCAGCTTGGCCTCTCTTATCCAAGCAAGGAATGAGCAGTTCTTC.